Following are 8 T cell receptor beta chains from one sample sequenced in a study of early T cells in non-severe SARS-CoV-2 infection. From the 5' RACE reads, TCRdb called clonotypes with MiXCR, one entry per CDR3 protein. The profile covers tens of thousands of distinct CDR3 sequences, with roughly an eighth appearing a single time and about 7.7% taken by the ten largest. The sample taken for sequencing was whole blood. The receptors were sampled from an adult who was a healthcare worker with PCR-confirmed SARS-CoV-2 infection or an uninfected control (not recorded which).

This clonotype was detected ten times or more. The rearrangement joins TRBV24-1 to TRBJ2-6; maybe TRBD1 (5 bases). Germline values: CDR1 KGHDR, CDR2 SFDVKD. The CDR3 spans 16 residues. The ends were cut back, 9 bases at V and 0 bases at J, with 14 bases in the middle. This CDR3 is CATGASVISGANVLTF. CDR3 bases: TGTGCCACCGGGGCCTCCGTAATCTCTGGGGCCAACGTCCTGACTTTC.

In its sample, this clonotype was seen a few times. The genes are TRBV20-1 and TRBJ2-7, with 7 nucleotides matching TRBD2. This CDR3 spans 14 amino acids. CDR1 and CDR2 (germline): DFQATT, SNEGSKA (reference sequence). The junction had 11 bases not matched to a gene; V was cut back by 6 bases and J by 3 bases. This CDR3 is CSALSGGSIYEQYF. The CDR3 DNA reads as TGCAGTGCCCTGAGTGGCGGGAGTATCTACGAGCAGTACTTC.

V is TRBV10-3 and J is TRBJ2-6; 8 bases agree with TRBD1. Germline-derived CDR1 and CDR2 are ENHRY and SYGVKD. The length of the CDR3 is 16 residues. V lost 11 bases to trimming and J lost 0 bases; unmatched junction nucleotides: 9. CDR3 residues: CAVPGQASSGANVLTF. The CDR3 nucleotides read TGTGCCGTACCGGGACAGGCAAGCTCTGGGGCCAACGTCCTGACTTTC.

The table lists this clonotype with many counts. V is TRBV7-6 and J is TRBJ2-5; D gene unclear. The CDR3 spans 14 residues. Per germline, CDR1 SGHVS and CDR2 FNYEAQ. Trimming took 9 bases from V and 5 from J, leaving 19 bases between them. The CDR3 DNA is TGTGCCAGTTCCCCTCTTGATATAAGCGAGACCCAGTACTTC. It encodes CASSPLDISETQYF.

This clonotype has ten or more counts. The gene calls are TRBV29-1 and TRBJ2-3; D might be TRBD2 (5 bases). The CDR3 runs to 16 residues. The V gene lost 1 base and the J gene lost 2 bases, with 16 bases spanning the gap. The germline V gene has CDR1 SQVTM and CDR2 ANQGSEA. CDR3: CSVEALATLYTDTQYF. In DNA form, the CDR3 reads TGCAGCGTTGAAGCTTTAGCGACTCTCTACACAGATACGCAGTATTTT.

This clonotype turned up a few times. The chain has TRBV7-3 and TRBJ2-3; D is tentatively TRBD1 or TRBD2 (6 bases each). Germline CDR1 reads SGHTA; CDR2 reads FQGTGA. This CDR3 has 16 residues. V was pared by 0 bases and J by 1 base, with 11 bases between. In nucleotides, the CDR3 is TGTGCCAGCAGCTTAACACCAGGGGAGGGCACAGATACGCAGTATTTT. Protein product: CASSLTPGEGTDTQYF.

The chain carries TRBV9 and TRBJ2-7; 8 nucleotides align to TRBD1. Trimming at V came to 2 bases and at J to 6 bases, leaving 7 bases not matched to a gene. This CDR3 has 14 residues. Germline assignment: CDR1 SGDLS and CDR2 YYNGEE. CDR3 in DNA: TGTGCCAGCAGCGTCTCCCCCGGACAGGGCGAGCAGTACTTC. This codes for CASSVSPGQGEQYF. Full variable domain (outside the CDR3, taken from reference TRBV9 and TRBJ2-7): DSGVTQTPKHLITATGQRVTLRCSPRSGDLSVYWYQQSLDQGLQFLIQYYNGEERAKGNILERFSAQQFPDLHSELNLSSLELGDSALYFCASSVSPGQGEQYFGPGTRLTVT.

This clonotype was found many times. This chain uses TRBV13 with TRBJ1-1, with D hard to call. CDR3 length: 13 amino acids. In germline, CDR1 is PRHDT, CDR2 FYEKMQ (reference sequence). V was shortened by 7 bases and J by 5 bases, with 14 bases between the two germline ends. CDR3 in DNA: TGTGCCAGCACTCTCCGGAGGGTAACTGAAGCTTTCTTT. Amino acid sequence: CASTLRRVTEAFF.